Listed below are T cell receptor beta chains from one sample, sequenced in a study of CD8 T cells in Susac syndrome. TCRdb re-derived calls from the immunoSEQ multiplex PCR reads in MiXCR, one entry per CDR3 protein. The data show around 280,000 distinct CDR3 sequences, with 85% seen just once and approximately 0.12% held by the top ten. Sequencing used CD8+ T cells from PBMCs. These receptors all stem from a human donor with multiple sclerosis. Both conserved end residues are part of each CDR3.

length: 14
V: TRBV6-2/TRBV6-3
CDR3: CASVDLPLGGPQYF

length: 13
V: TRBV6-5
CDR3: CASSYVGGHEQYF

length: 15
V: TRBV10-3
CDR3: CAISEWRESTDTQYF

length: 14
V: TRBV28
CDR3: CASTLTPPYSPLHF

length: 16
V: TRBV12-3/TRBV12-4
CDR3: CASSSRLAGAYNEQFF

length: 13
V: TRBV27
CDR3: CASRLDNQETQYF

length: 13
V: TRBV19
CDR3: CASSWRVNTEAFF

length: 13
V: TRBV12-5
CDR3: CASGLGPVGGYTF

length: 15
V: TRBV4-1
CDR3: CASSQVGGSAYEQYF

length: 15
V: TRBV5-1
CDR3: CASSYDRQAGYEQYF

length: 15
V: TRBV27
CDR3: CASSVQGISSYEQYF